Listed here are 16 T cell receptor beta chains from one sample, sequenced in a study of T cell clonality in common variable immunodeficiency. TCRdb keeps only in-frame clones here, not all; method: immunoSEQ multiplex PCR. This sample has about 59,000 clones, each found more than once. Sample: peripheral blood mononuclear cells. These receptors came from a person aged 18 to 70 in good health.

This clone was counted many times. From the germline J gene comes the end of the CDR3, since the read stops 3 residues before it. This chain joins TRBV28 and TRBJ1-2; 8 bases align to TRBD1. Per the germline V gene, CDR1 is MDHEN and CDR2 is SYDVKM. The CDR3 sequence is 13 residues long. CDR3 DNA, as far as it was read: TGTTTCGCTAAAGGACAGGGAAACTATGGC. The encoded protein is CFAKGQGNYG. The whole CDR3 sequence reads CFAKGQGNYGYTF.

This clone was observed at least ten times. Read coverage stops 3 residues before the CDR3 terminus; the germline J gene supplies the remainder. The same CDR3 can be traced to other DNA sequences in this sample. The V gene is TRBV5-5, the J gene TRBJ1-3; D possibly corresponds to TRBD1 (5 bases). The V end was cut by 5 bases, the J end by 1 base, with 13 bases between. CDR3 length equals 15 residues. Germline V lookup: CDR1 SGHKS, CDR2 YYEKEE (reference sequence). CDR3 bases read: TGTGCCAGCAGTCCGGGACTGATTTCTGGAAACACC. It translates to CASSPGLISGNT. The entire CDR3 is CASSPGLISGNTIYF.

There are many counts of this clone. The read ends 3 residues shy of where the CDR3 ends; the end is completed using the germline J gene. This sequence joins TRBV29-1 and TRBJ2-3; D is undetermined. Germline-derived CDR1 and CDR2 are SQVTM and ANQGSEA. This CDR3 is built from 12 residues. V shed 2 bases and J shed 6 bases, with 9 bases lying between them. The chain's CDR3 is CSVEFTRDTQYF. Partial CDR3 DNA: TGCAGCGTTGAATTCACACGTGATACG.

This clone showed up many times. CDR3: CASTSPGRGNQPQHF. The part of the CDR3 DNA that was read is TGTGCCAGCACATCCCCCGGCAGGGGCAATCAGCCC. The V call is TRBV6-2 or TRBV6-3, the J call TRBJ1-5, with D possibly matching TRBD1 (5 bases). From the germline J gene comes the end of the CDR3, since the read stops 3 residues before it. Trimming removed 7 bases from V and 2 bases from J, with 15 bases in between. The CDR3 is 15 residues long. Germline CDR1 and CDR2: MNHEY and SVGEGT.

This clone appeared many times. From the germline J gene comes the end of the CDR3, since the read stops 3 residues before it. The V and J genes are TRBV19 and TRBJ1-2; 9 bases are a match to TRBD1. The germline gives CDR1 LNHDA, CDR2 SQIVND (reference sequence). This CDR3 is 14 amino acids long. Incomplete CDR3 DNA: TGTGCCAGTAGTCCCGGGACAGGGATTCTGGGC. Its protein is CASSPGTGILG. The complete CDR3 sequence is CASSPGTGILGYTF.

This clone was seen repeatedly, ten times or more. The CDR3 goes on 3 residues after the read ends, and that part is filled in from the germline J gene. J is TRBJ1-5 and V is TRBV6-2 or TRBV6-3, with D tentatively TRBD1 (5 bases). V was trimmed by 7 bases and J by 4 bases, leaving 11 bases between them. This CDR3 is 13 amino acids long. Germline V gene data show CDR1 as MNHEY and CDR2 as SVGEGT. CDR3 DNA, as far as it was read: TGTGCCAGCACCAGCGGGGGGAATCAGCCC. Its protein is CASTSGGNQP. The entire CDR3 sequence reads CASTSGGNQPQHF.

Many counts were recorded for this clone. Coverage ceases 3 residues before the CDR3 finishes, and the germline J gene fills in the end. The gene calls are TRBV20-1 and TRBJ2-1; D gene ambiguous. Per the germline V gene, CDR1 is DFQATT and CDR2 is SNEGSKA (reference sequence). CDR3 length: 15 amino acids. V gave up 0 bases and J gave up 1 base, with 10 bases separating them. Partial CDR3 DNA: TGCAGTGCTAGAGATATCAGGCTTTCCTACAATGAG. Translating it yields CSARDIRLSYNE. The entire CDR3 is CSARDIRLSYNEQFF.

This clone has only a few counts. Read coverage stops 3 residues before the CDR3 terminus; the germline J gene supplies the remainder. The same CDR3 arises from other DNA sequences in this sample as well. This chain joins TRBV7-2 and TRBJ1-3; TRBD1 aligns across 7 bases. The CDR3 runs 14 residues. Germline values: CDR1 SGHTA, CDR2 FQGNSA. V dropped 6 bases and J dropped 4; count of bases not matched to a gene: 6. The CDR3 region is CASRNRGPGNTIYF. CDR3 DNA (partial): TGTGCCAGCAGGAACAGGGGTCCGGGAAACACC.

This clone has only a few counts. The read is 3 residues too short to cover the CDR3 end, so that end is filled in from the germline J gene. The V and J genes are TRBV20-1 and TRBJ2-7; tentative D call: TRBD1 (6 bases). CDR1 is DFQATT, CDR2 SNEGSKA, per germline (reference sequence). Trimming cost V 3 bases and J 3 bases, with 15 bases left between them. This CDR3 has 14 amino acids. The DNA read from the CDR3 is TGCAGTGCTAGGGAACAGGGTACCAGCTACGAG. Its protein is CSAREQGTSYE. The CDR3, in full, reads CSAREQGTSYEQYF.

This clone was counted many times. The CDR3 end lies 3 residues beyond the end of the read and is filled in from the germline J gene. This chain links TRBV5-1 with TRBJ2-3; 12 bases agree with TRBD2. The germline V gene has CDR1 SGHRS and CDR2 YFSETQ. J gave up 4 bases and V 1 base, and 4 bases lay outside the gene matches. There are 16 residues in the CDR3. Here the CDR3 reads CASSLNLAGGADTQYF. The covered CDR3 bases are TGCGCCAGCAGCTTGAATCTAGCGGGGGGGGCAGATACG.

Notes on this clone: The CDR3 end is not reached by the read, which stops 3 residues before it; the germline J gene fills it in. This chain links TRBV19 with TRBJ1-2; the match to TRBD1 covers 9 bases. Germline V gives CDR1 LNHDA, CDR2 SQIVND (reference sequence). The CDR3 runs 13 residues. CDR3: CASGGQGNDDYTF. Incomplete CDR3 DNA: TGTGCCAGTGGGGGACAGGGTAACGATGAC.

This clone was observed many times. The read terminates 3 residues ahead of where the CDR3 ends, so the germline J gene completes it. V is TRBV5-1 and J is TRBJ2-1, with 15 nucleotides matching TRBD2. The CDR3 totals 18 residues. With 0 bases clipped from V and 8 bases from J, the junction kept 9 bases outside the gene matches. Germline CDR1 reads SGHRS; CDR2 reads YFSETQ. Incomplete CDR3 DNA: TGCGCCAGCAGCTTGGCGGAAACCGGGACTAGCGGGAGGTATGAG. Translating it yields CASSLAETGTSGRYE. The complete CDR3 protein is CASSLAETGTSGRYEQFF.

This clone was detected many times. The read stops 3 residues short of the end of the CDR3; the missing end is completed from the germline J gene. The gene calls are TRBV11-1 and TRBJ2-3; unclear D gene. The germline gives CDR1 SGHAT, CDR2 FQDESV (reference sequence). Trimming removed 3 bases at V and 2 bases at J, with 9 bases between. The length of the CDR3 is 14 residues. The covered CDR3 bases are TGTGCCAGCAGCTTTTACGGGTACACAGATACG. It specifies CASSFYGYTDT. The full CDR3 sequence reads CASSFYGYTDTQYF.

In this sample, this clone turned up many times. Read coverage stops 3 residues before the CDR3 terminus; the germline J gene supplies the remainder. The chain is built from TRBV2 and TRBJ2-5, with D maybe TRBD1 (5 bases). The CDR3 has 15 amino acids. The germline V and J ends were trimmed by 6 bases and 3 bases, with 17 bases remaining between them. Germline V lookup: CDR1 SNHLY, CDR2 FYNNEI. The CDR3 DNA, read in part, is TGTGCCAGCAGCCCTCACCAGGGTCCTGAAGAGACC. Protein: CASSPHQGPEET. The whole CDR3 protein reads CASSPHQGPEETQYF.

This clone was picked up many times. This chain's CDR3 is CAYPGGPQPQHF. Partial CDR3 DNA: TGTGCCTATCCAGGGGGGCCTCAGCCC. The chain couples TRBV19 to TRBJ1-5; 7 bases map to TRBD1. The CDR3 end is not reached by the read, which stops 3 residues before it; the germline J gene fills it in. The CDR3 length is 12 residues. The V gene's germline CDR1 is LNHDA and CDR2 SQIVND (reference sequence). The ends lost 11 bases at V and 6 bases at J; junction bases unmatched: 7.

The table lists this clone with many counts. The read ends 3 residues before the CDR3 terminus; that terminus is restored from the germline J gene. The chain joins TRBV12-3 or TRBV12-4 to TRBJ2-1; unclear D gene. This CDR3 comprises 12 residues. Trimming removed 6 bases from V and 7 bases from J, with 10 bases in between. CDR3 in amino acids: CASSPMRNEQFF. CDR3 DNA, as far as it was read: TGTGCCAGCAGCCCCATGAGGAATGAG.